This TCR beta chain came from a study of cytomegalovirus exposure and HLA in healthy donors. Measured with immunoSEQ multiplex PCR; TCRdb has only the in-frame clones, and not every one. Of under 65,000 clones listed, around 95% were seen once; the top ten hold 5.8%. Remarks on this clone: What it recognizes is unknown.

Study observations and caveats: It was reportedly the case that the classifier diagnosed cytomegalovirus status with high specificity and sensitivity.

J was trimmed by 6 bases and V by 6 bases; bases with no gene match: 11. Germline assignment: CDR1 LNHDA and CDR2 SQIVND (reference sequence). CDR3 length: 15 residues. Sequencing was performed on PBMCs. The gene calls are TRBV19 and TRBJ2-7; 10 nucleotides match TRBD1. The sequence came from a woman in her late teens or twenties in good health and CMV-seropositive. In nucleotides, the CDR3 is TGTGCCAGTAGGCTCGACTCCGGGACAGGGGCCGAGCAGTACTTC. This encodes CASRLDSGTGAEQYF.